These 25 T cell receptor beta chains share one sample of origin, sequenced in a study of blood T cell repertoires in COVID-19. TCRdb's copy holds only in-frame clones and misses some; the assay was immunoSEQ multiplex PCR. The sample has 150,000 to 200,000 clones, 76% seen once. The sequenced material came from PBMCs or T cells enriched from blood (not recorded which). The source is a woman aged 45-59 years with acute COVID-19.

The chain carries TRBV29-1 and TRBJ2-5; 14 positions agree with TRBD2. The CDR3 consists of 16 residues. V trimming: 4 bases; J trimming: 5 bases; junction bases outside the gene matches: 9. Per the germline V gene, CDR1 is SQVTM and CDR2 is ANQGSEA. The CDR3 region has the DNA TGCAGCGTTGCTCGACTAGCGGGGGGGCAGGGGGAGACCCAGTACTTC. It translates to CSVARLAGGQGETQYF.

This clone has a handful of counts. The chain employs TRBV29-1 and TRBJ1-2; TRBD1 aligns across 7 bases. CDR1 is SQVTM, CDR2 ANQGSEA, per germline. CDR3 length: 14 residues. With 3 bases clipped from V and 4 bases from J, the junction kept 8 bases outside the gene matches. The CDR3 nucleotides are TGCAGCGTTGATACGACAGGGAGTTTCTATGGCTACACCTTC. It specifies CSVDTTGSFYGYTF.

The chain has TRBV6-5 and TRBJ1-4; D not certain. This CDR3 is built from 14 residues. Trimming stripped 0 bases from V and 6 bases from J, with 8 bases between. Germline lookup yields CDR1 MNHEY and CDR2 SVGAGI. This chain's CDR3 is CASSYSNSHEKLFF. CDR3 sequence (DNA): TGTGCCAGCAGTTACTCGAACAGCCATGAAAAACTGTTTTTT.

This rearrangement joins TRBV2 to TRBJ1-5; D is possibly TRBD1 (6 bases). CDR1 and CDR2 from the germline V gene are SNHLY and FYNNEI. Trimming took 7 bases from V and 4 from J, leaving 14 bases between them. This CDR3 spans 14 amino acids. The CDR3 coding sequence is TGTGCCAGCATTGAGGGGCAGGGGAATCAGCCCCAGCATTTT. This encodes CASIEGQGNQPQHF.

V is TRBV30 and J is TRBJ2-6; D is possibly TRBD2 (6 bases). V shed 8 bases and J shed 2 bases, with 10 bases lying between them. Germline values: CDR1 GTSNPN, CDR2 SVGIG (reference sequence). The CDR3 runs 13 residues. Here the CDR3 DNA reads TGTGCCACCCGGGGGACTGGGGCCAACGTCCTGACTTTC. It codes for CATRGTGANVLTF.

This clone was found a few times. V and J are TRBV2 and TRBJ2-3; 11 nucleotides agree with TRBD2. V lost 8 bases to trimming and J lost 5 bases; unmatched junction nucleotides: 6. This CDR3 region has 14 residues. Germline CDR1 is SNHLY and CDR2 is FYNNEI. CDR3 sequence (DNA): TGTGCCAGCCGAACCGGGACTAGCGGAGATACGCAGTATTTT. It translates to CASRTGTSGDTQYF.

This clone came up many times. The chain uses TRBV6-2 or TRBV6-3 and TRBJ1-2; no firm D call. The V gene's germline CDR1 is MNHEY and CDR2 SVGEGT. Trimming removed 6 bases from V and 5 bases from J, with 16 bases in between. CDR3 length: 14 residues. The CDR3 region is CASSPSGTSYGYTF. The CDR3 region has the DNA TGTGCCAGCAGCCCCTCTGGCACTAGTTATGGCTACACCTTC.

This rearrangement joins TRBV19 to TRBJ2-1; D is perhaps TRBD1 (6 bases). This CDR3 is 16 amino acids long. Germline V CDR1 and CDR2: LNHDA, SQIVND (reference sequence). V gave up 1 base and J gave up 5 bases, with 15 bases separating them. The CDR3 region is CASSIGAGTPHNEQFF. In nucleotides, the CDR3 is TGTGCCAGTAGTATAGGGGCCGGGACACCTCACAATGAGCAGTTCTTC. Combining the CDR3 with reference TRBV19 and TRBJ2-1 gives the whole variable domain DGGITQSPKYLFRKEGQNVTLSCEQNLNHDAMYWYRQDPGQGLRLIYYSQIVNDFQKGDIAEGYSVSREKKESFPLTVTSAQKNPTAFYLCASSIGAGTPHNEQFFGPGTRLTVL.

The gene calls are TRBV5-1 and TRBJ2-2; 7 positions agree with TRBD2. The CDR3 is 14 residues long. Per germline, CDR1 SGHRS and CDR2 YFSETQ. The V and J ends lost 4 bases and 6 bases, in that order; junction bases with no gene match: 6. The DNA for the CDR3 is TGCGCCAGCAGCCGAGGACTAGTCTCCGGGGAGCTGTTTTTT. Its translation: CASSRGLVSGELFF. Complete variable domain (other parts from reference TRBV5-1 and TRBJ2-2): KAGVTQTPRYLIKTRGQQVTLSCSPISGHRSVSWYQQTPGQGLQFLFEYFSETQRNKGNFPGRFSGRQFSNSRSEMNVSTLELGDSALYLCASSRGLVSGELFFGEGSRLTVL.

This chain links TRBV7-9 with TRBJ2-1; D is uncertain. Trimming cost V 8 bases and J 2 bases, with 7 bases left between them. The CDR3 is made up of 12 amino acids. Germline V gene lookup returns CDR1 SEHNR and CDR2 FQNEAQ (reference sequence). The CDR3 loop reads CASQIPYNEQFF. As DNA, the CDR3 is TGTGCCAGCCAGATCCCCTACAATGAGCAGTTCTTC.

The V gene is TRBV24-1, the J gene TRBJ2-5; D possibly corresponds to TRBD2 (7 bases). The length of the CDR3 is 15 residues. From germline, CDR1 is KGHDR and CDR2 SFDVKD. Between the trimmed V and J ends, which lost 2 bases and 5 bases, there was a span of 14 bases. In nucleotides, the CDR3 is TGTGCCACCAGTGATTGGGGGGGGCCCCGGGAGACCCAGTACTTC. Amino acids: CATSDWGGPRETQYF.

V is TRBV2 and J is TRBJ1-1; D gene ambiguous. Germline CDR1 reads SNHLY; CDR2 reads FYNNEI. Trimming took 6 bases from V and 1 from J, leaving 12 bases between them. The CDR3 is 14 residues long. Here the CDR3 reads CASRRDLGNTEAFF. CDR3 bases: TGTGCCAGCAGGCGGGATTTGGGGAACACTGAAGCTTTCTTT.

The CDR3 DNA reads TGCGCCAGCAGCTTTGAGCGTAGTCGGACAGATGAAGCTTTCTTT. Translating gives CASSFERSRTDEAFF. The V and J genes are TRBV5-1 and TRBJ1-1; TRBD1 might be the D (6 bases). Germline loops: CDR1 SGHRS, CDR2 YFSETQ. Trimming left V 2 bases short and J 7 bases short, with 18 bases between. This CDR3 spans 15 amino acids.

The chain couples TRBV11-2 to TRBJ1-1; a possible D gene is TRBD1 (6 bases). V lost 5 bases and J lost 1, with 11 bases in between. Germline V gene lookup returns CDR1 SGHAT and CDR2 FQNNGV. There are 14 residues in the CDR3. CDR3 sequence reads: CASSPGQTNTEAFF. As DNA, the CDR3 is TGTGCCAGCAGCCCAGGACAGACGAACACTGAAGCTTTCTTT.

The chain carries TRBV28 and TRBJ2-5, with 9 nucleotides matching TRBD2. In germline, CDR1 is MDHEN, CDR2 SYDVKM. This CDR3 is 17 amino acids long. V was clipped by 5 bases and J by 5 bases; unmatched bases: 15. CDR3 sequence reads: CASSKWRRGGRWETQYF. The DNA of the CDR3 is TGTGCCAGCAGTAAATGGAGGCGGGGGGGCCGTTGGGAGACCCAGTACTTC.

The chain couples TRBV25-1 to TRBJ1-3, with D hard to call. The germline V gene encodes CDR1 MGHDK and CDR2 SYGVNS. The V end lost 3 bases, the J end lost 0 bases, and 3 bases lay between the germline ends. The CDR3 has 13 residues. CDR3 coding DNA: TGTGCCAGCAGTGACTCCTCTGGAAACACCATATATTTT. This encodes CASSDSSGNTIYF.

The chain uses TRBV7-6 and TRBJ2-2; TRBD2 matches at 9 bases. Trimming at V came to 5 bases and at J to 4 bases, leaving 14 bases not matched to a gene. This CDR3 region has 18 residues. CDR1 SGHVS and CDR2 FNYEAQ come from the germline V gene. CDR3 sequence: CASSPVPGGGAVTGELFF. CDR3 in DNA: TGTGCCAGCAGCCCGGTACCGGGCGGGGGGGCCGTCACCGGGGAGCTGTTTTTT.

This clone was seen only once. The chain uses TRBV25-1 and TRBJ1-2, with 8 bases aligning to TRBD1. The junction had 6 bases not matched to a gene; V was cut back by 8 bases and J by 4 bases. This CDR3 has 13 residues. CDR1 is MGHDK, CDR2 SYGVNS, per germline. This CDR3 reads CASSRGPGYGYTF. The CDR3 DNA is TGTGCCAGCTCCAGGGGGCCTGGCTATGGCTACACCTTC.

This clone has just one count. The chain joins TRBV28 to TRBJ1-5; perhaps TRBD1 as D (6 bases). V shed 6 bases and J shed 6 bases, with 18 bases lying between them. Germline lookup yields CDR1 MDHEN and CDR2 SYDVKM. The CDR3 consists of 15 residues. CDR3 protein: CASSRREGGPQPQHF. The CDR3 DNA sequence: TGTGCCAGCAGCAGAAGGGAGGGGGGACCTCAGCCCCAGCATTTT.

This sequence joins TRBV7-8 and TRBJ1-4, with D possibly being TRBD1 (5 bases). V was clipped by 5 bases and J by 8 bases, with 18 bases between them. The CDR3 covers 15 residues. Germline V gene data show CDR1 as SGHVS and CDR2 as FQNEAQ. CDR3: CASSRPGGIEEKLFF. CDR3 coding DNA: TGTGCCAGCAGCCGACCGGGGGGGATCGAGGAAAAACTGTTTTTT.

The rearrangement uses TRBV6-4 and TRBJ2-3; 10 bases fit TRBD2. CDR3 size: 15 residues. The V segment lost 6 bases and the J segment 4 bases; nucleotides outside the gene matches: 7. The germline CDR1 and CDR2 sequences are MRHNA and SNTAGT. This chain's CDR3 is CASRPLAGESDTQYF. DNA of the CDR3: TGTGCCAGCAGACCTCTAGCGGGGGAGTCAGATACGCAGTATTTT.

The V gene is TRBV2, the J gene TRBJ1-6; possibly TRBD1 for D (5 bases). V shed 1 base and J shed 9 bases, with 10 bases lying between them. Germline V CDR1 and CDR2: SNHLY, FYNNEI. This CDR3 comprises 14 residues. For the CDR3, the DNA is TGTGCCAGCAGTGAAGGTGGGGCTCGTTCACCCCTCCACTTT. As protein: CASSEGGARSPLHF.

This clone was seen a handful of times. The chain couples TRBV27 to TRBJ2-7; 7 positions agree with TRBD1. The CDR3 extends over 17 amino acids. Germline V gives CDR1 MNHEY, CDR2 SMNVEV (reference sequence). Unmatched junction bases numbered 15, after V lost 5 bases and J lost 2 bases. The CDR3 sequence is CASSHIATRDSTYEQYV. Written as DNA, the CDR3 is TGTGCCAGCAGTCATATCGCGACCCGGGACAGCACCTACGAGCAGTACGTC.

This clone was found a few times. This chain uses TRBV7-9 with TRBJ1-1; D not resolved. The CDR3 extends over 14 amino acids. V gave up 2 bases and J gave up 0 bases, with 7 bases separating them. Germline assignment: CDR1 SEHNR and CDR2 FQNEAQ (reference sequence). The CDR3 protein is CASSLSTVNTEAFF. The DNA for the CDR3 is TGTGCCAGCAGCTTAAGCACGGTGAACACTGAAGCTTTCTTT.

The J gene is TRBJ1-2, the V gene TRBV5-4; the match to TRBD1 covers 9 bases. The CDR3 covers 17 residues. CDR1 SGHNT and CDR2 YYREEE come from the germline V gene (reference sequence). V lost 3 bases to trimming and J lost 0 bases; unmatched junction nucleotides: 9. The CDR3 DNA reads TGTGCCAGCAGCTACCCGGGACAGGGCTCAGCTAACTATGGCTACACCTTC. Translation gives CASSYPGQGSANYGYTF.